This T cell receptor (beta chain) was captured by sequencing in a study of T-cell reconstitution after alpha-beta-depleted transplantation in children. Preparation of the TCRbeta library was carried out with unique molecular identifiers. One entry per CDR3 protein, called by TCRdb with MiXCR from the PCR reads. Seen here are hundreds of thousands of distinct CDR3 sequences, around 15% observed once, and the top ten hold about 41%. This clonotype was observed a few times. The antigen remains undetermined. Per the germline V gene, CDR1 is KGHDR and CDR2 is SFDVKD. Deletions cut 9 bases from V and 5 bases from J, with 12 bases between. This CDR3 has 13 residues. Study results and limitations: Several hundred expanded graft clones reportedly supplied alpha-beta T cells about two months after transplant. Newly made T cells mostly supplied T-cell counts and diversity one year after transplant. TCRbeta diversity was high at day 60 in some patients (a result of surviving recipient T cells and thymic progenitors).

Here the sequenced sample was PBMCs, mostly from graft donor cells, taken 360 days after TCRalphabeta/CD19-depleted stem cell transplant. The V and J genes are TRBV24-1 and TRBJ2-2, with D uncertain. This sequence originates from a male patient between 2 and 10 years old who had a stem cell transplant for acute lymphoblastic leukemia, so the T cells may come from the graft donor. CDR3 region: CATADERTGELFF. In nucleotides, the CDR3 is TGTGCCACCGCGGACGAACGAACCGGGGAGCTGTTTTTT.